Following are 28 T cell receptor beta chains from one sample sequenced in a study of blood T cell repertoires in COVID-19. Profiled with immunoSEQ multiplex PCR; TCRdb holds only in-frame clones, not every one. The sample records approximately 190,000 clones, around 85% being singletons. What was sequenced was peripheral blood. These receptors were collected from a man between 65 and 80 years old with active or convalescent COVID-19.

J is TRBJ2-5 and V is TRBV10-1; D is possibly TRBD1 (5 bases). Looked up from germline, CDR1 is WNHNN and CDR2 is SYGVQD (reference sequence). The CDR3 consists of 16 residues. Trimming took 8 bases from V and 4 from J, leaving 23 bases between them. The CDR3 DNA is TGCGCCAGCCACGTTAATTTCAGGGTACGTGTAGAGACCCAGTACTTC. This gives the protein CASHVNFRVRVETQYF.

This clone showed up just once. The V call is TRBV29-1, the J call TRBJ1-2, with TRBD1 matching over 9 bases. The CDR3 totals 15 residues. Germline assignment: CDR1 SQVTM and CDR2 ANQGSEA. V shed 4 bases, J shed 0 bases, and the junction held 6 bases outside the gene matches. CDR3 in amino acids: CSVGTGAKSNYGYTF. Written as DNA, the CDR3 is TGCAGCGTTGGGACAGGGGCGAAATCTAACTATGGCTACACCTTC.

This chain links TRBV6-1 with TRBJ2-1; no firm D call. Trimming shortened V by 3 bases and J by 11 bases, and 11 bases separated the two germline ends. Germline CDR1 reads MNHNS; CDR2 reads SASEGT. There are 12 residues in the CDR3. The CDR3 sequence: CASSERQSKQFF. The CDR3 bases are TGTGCCAGCAGTGAGAGGCAGAGTAAGCAGTTCTTC.

The rearrangement joins TRBV29-1 to TRBJ2-2, with 8 bases aligning to TRBD2. Per germline, CDR1 SQVTM and CDR2 ANQGSEA. The trim removed 7 bases at V and 5 bases at J, leaving 9 bases unmatched. The CDR3 is 14 amino acids. As DNA, the CDR3 is TGCAGCGGGGGAAGCGGGAGTCTGACCGGGGAGCTGTTTTTT. Amino acid sequence: CSGGSGSLTGELFF.

The V gene is TRBV19, the J gene TRBJ1-2, with D tentatively TRBD1 (6 bases). V lost 3 bases, J lost 8 bases, and 13 bases lay in between. The CDR3 spans 13 residues. Germline V gene lookup returns CDR1 LNHDA and CDR2 SQIVND (reference sequence). CDR3 sequence (DNA): TGTGCCAGTAGTATCCCAGGGGATGGGGGCTACACCTTC. This encodes CASSIPGDGGYTF.

The chain uses TRBV21-1 and TRBJ1-1; the DNA was not used to check the table's D call, TRBD1. TRBV21-1 represents a pseudogene. CDR3 length equals 15 residues. CDR3 nucleotide sequence: TGTGCCAGCAGCAAAGGGGAAGGGGGCGACACTGAAGCTTTCTTT. Its protein is CASSKGEGGDTEAFF.

The chain carries TRBV5-1 and TRBJ1-6; D gene uncertain. V lost 0 bases and J 8 bases, leaving 6 bases between the germline ends. CDR1 SGHRS and CDR2 YFSETQ come from the germline V gene. This CDR3 spans 13 amino acids. This chain's CDR3 is CASSLAVDSPLHF. For the CDR3, the DNA is TGCGCCAGCAGCTTGGCCGTAGATTCACCCCTCCACTTT.

This clone was found a few times. The J gene is TRBJ2-3, the V gene TRBV7-2; the match to TRBD1 covers 9 bases. V shed 6 bases, J shed 4 bases, and the junction held 8 bases outside the gene matches. The CDR3 is made up of 15 amino acids. Germline assignment: CDR1 SGHTA and CDR2 FQGNSA. The CDR3 loop is CASRPGGQGSDTQYF. CDR3 in DNA: TGTGCCAGCAGACCAGGCGGACAGGGGTCAGATACGCAGTATTTT.

The rearrangement links TRBV6-6 to TRBJ1-5; tentative D call: TRBD1 (6 bases). Trimming stripped 8 bases from V and 1 base from J, with 12 bases between. The CDR3 length is 14 residues. In germline, CDR1 is MNHNY, CDR2 SVGAGI (reference sequence). The CDR3 reads CASHGGHSNQPQHF. As DNA, the CDR3 is TGTGCCAGCCACGGGGGGCACAGCAATCAGCCCCAGCATTTT.

This clone occurred a few times. This chain joins TRBV11-2 and TRBJ1-1, with D possibly TRBD1 on 6 matching bases. Looked up from germline, CDR1 is SGHAT and CDR2 is FQNNGV. V was cut by 1 base and J by 1 base, with 7 bases left in between. This CDR3 spans 14 amino acids. The DNA of the CDR3 is TGTGCCAGCAGCTTAGGACAGGCGAACACTGAAGCTTTCTTT. Its translation: CASSLGQANTEAFF.

This rearrangement joins TRBV2 to TRBJ2-3; D perhaps matches TRBD1 (5 bases). CDR3 size: 12 residues. CDR1 is SNHLY, CDR2 FYNNEI, per germline. Trimming left V 6 bases short and J 3 bases short, with 7 bases between. CDR3: CASRTETDTQYF. CDR3 bases: TGTGCCAGCAGGACAGAAACAGATACGCAGTATTTT. Full variable domain (missing parts from reference TRBV2 and TRBJ2-3): EPEVTQTPSHQVTQMGQEVILRCVPISNHLYFYWYRQILGQKVEFLVSFYNNEISEKSEIFDDQFSVERPDGSNFTLKIRSTKLEDSAMYFCASRTETDTQYFGPGTRLTVL.

V and J are TRBV6-5 and TRBJ2-3; D is possibly TRBD1 (6 bases). The length of the CDR3 is 15 residues. The germline CDR1 and CDR2 sequences are MNHEY and SVGAGI. Deletions cut 0 bases from V and 1 base from J, with 8 bases between. In nucleotides, the CDR3 is TGTGCCAGCAGTTACTCGCCAGGGGGCACAGATACGCAGTATTTT. It specifies CASSYSPGGTDTQYF.

This chain links TRBV15 with TRBJ1-2; a weak D match, TRBD1 (5 bases). Looked up from germline, CDR1 is LNHNV and CDR2 is YYDKDF (reference sequence). V was cut by 0 bases and J by 7 bases, with 15 bases left in between. The CDR3 is 15 amino acids. In DNA form, the CDR3 reads TGTGCCACCAGCAGAGATCATGAGGGGAGGGGTGGCTACACCTTC. This translates into CATSRDHEGRGGYTF.

The V call is TRBV28, the J call TRBJ1-1, with TRBD1 matching over 10 bases. The CDR3 runs to 16 residues. Germline V lookup: CDR1 MDHEN, CDR2 SYDVKM. With V trimmed by 4 bases and J by 5 bases, 10 bases remained unmatched. The CDR3 sequence: CASSSLSGTGATEAFF. The CDR3 DNA sequence: TGTGCCAGCAGTTCTCTTAGCGGGACAGGGGCAACTGAAGCTTTCTTT. Combining the CDR3 with reference TRBV28 and TRBJ1-1 gives the whole variable domain DVKVTQSSRYLVKRTGEKVFLECVQDMDHENMFWYRQDPGLGLRLIYFSYDVKMKEKGDIPEGYSVSREKKERFSLILESASTNQTSMYLCASSSLSGTGATEAFFGQGTRLTVV.

This chain links TRBV5-1 with TRBJ2-5, with 8 nucleotides matching TRBD2. The germline CDR1 and CDR2 sequences are SGHRS and YFSETQ. Germline trimming cut 5 bases from V and 1 base from J; bases unmatched to any gene: 7. The CDR3 has 15 residues. The CDR3 is CASRSRGATQETQYF. The CDR3 bases are TGCGCCAGCAGGTCGCGGGGGGCCACCCAAGAGACCCAGTACTTC.

This chain uses TRBV13 with TRBJ2-1, with 8 positions matching TRBD1. Germline V gene lookup returns CDR1 PRHDT and CDR2 FYEKMQ (reference sequence). CDR3 length: 16 residues. V was clipped by 0 bases and J by 3 bases; unmatched bases: 4. CDR3 nucleotides: TGTGCCAGCAGCTTAGGCCACAGGGGGGTCTACAATGAGCAGTTCTTC. It is translated as CASSLGHRGVYNEQFF.

This chain connects TRBV12-5 to TRBJ2-2; weak D call: TRBD2 (6 bases). V lost 3 bases and J lost 6, with 8 bases in between. CDR3 size: 13 residues. From germline, CDR1 is LGHNT and CDR2 FRNRAP. The CDR3 protein is CASGFREAGELFF. The CDR3 coding sequence is TGTGCTAGTGGTTTCAGGGAGGCCGGGGAGCTGTTTTTT.

This chain connects TRBV10-2 to TRBJ2-3, with TRBD1 as a possible D gene (6 bases). The V end lost 7 bases, the J end lost 2 bases, and 13 bases lay between the germline ends. The germline CDR1 and CDR2 sequences are WSHSY and SAAADI. The CDR3 contains 14 residues. For the CDR3, the DNA is TGCGCCAGCAACAGGGACGGTCACACAGATACGCAGTATTTT. It specifies CASNRDGHTDTQYF.

The V and J genes are TRBV6-5 and TRBJ1-5; the D is unclear. CDR3 length equals 15 residues. Trimming pared 2 bases from V and 5 bases from J, leaving 13 bases between. The V gene's germline CDR1 is MNHEY and CDR2 SVGAGI. The CDR3 loop reads CASSYGGKPDQPQHF. In DNA form, the CDR3 reads TGTGCCAGCAGTTACGGCGGGAAACCCGATCAGCCCCAGCATTTT.

CDR3 sequence: CASSYDPPTWVDEQFF. The CDR3 nucleotides are TGTGCCAGCAGTTACGACCCCCCGACTTGGGTGGATGAGCAGTTCTTC. V gene TRBV6-2 or TRBV6-3 combines with J gene TRBJ2-1, with unresolved D. The length of the CDR3 is 16 residues. Trimming took 2 bases from V and 8 from J, leaving 19 bases between them. Looked up from germline, CDR1 is MNHEY and CDR2 is SVGEGT.

The J gene is TRBJ1-5, the V gene TRBV24-1, with a weak D call TRBD1 (5 bases). The length of the CDR3 is 14 residues. Trimming cost V 4 bases and J 6 bases, with 12 bases left between them. CDR1 is KGHDR, CDR2 SFDVKD, per germline. In DNA form, the CDR3 reads TGTGCCACCAGTGAGTCAACAGGATCTCAGCCCCAGCATTTT. It translates to CATSESTGSQPQHF.

Worth noting for this clone: The identical CDR3 is also encoded by other nucleotide sequences in the sample. This chain joins TRBV7-2 and TRBJ2-1; TRBD2 aligns across 7 bases. CDR1 and CDR2 (germline): SGHTA, FQGNSA. CDR3 length: 15 residues. Trimming cost V 2 bases and J 4 bases; bases outside gene matches: 5. CDR3: CASSLLAGVYNEQFF. In nucleotides, the CDR3 is TGTGCCAGCAGCTTATTGGCGGGGGTATACAATGAGCAGTTCTTC.

J is TRBJ2-3 and V is TRBV24-1, with 8 bases identical to TRBD1. Germline trimming cut 8 bases from V and 2 bases from J; bases unmatched to any gene: 2. The CDR3 runs 13 residues. Germline V CDR1 and CDR2: KGHDR, SFDVKD. CDR3 bases: TGTGCCACCAAGGACAGGGTCACAGATACGCAGTATTTT. Translating it yields CATKDRVTDTQYF.

The V call is TRBV7-8, the J call TRBJ1-2; unclear D gene. V gave up 1 base and J gave up 4 bases, with 10 bases separating them. The CDR3 is 14 residues long. The germline CDR1 and CDR2 sequences are SGHVS and FQNEAQ. The CDR3 region has the DNA TGTGCCAGCAGCTTAGAACGGTTCGTCTATGGCTACACCTTC. Protein sequence: CASSLERFVYGYTF.

This sequence joins TRBV15 and TRBJ2-3, with D possibly TRBD2 on 6 matching bases. Trimming took off 0 bases at V and 4 bases at J, with 17 bases between the two ends. The germline V gene has CDR1 LNHNV and CDR2 YYDKDF (reference sequence). The CDR3 totals 17 residues. DNA of the CDR3: TGTGCCACCAGCAGAGATAGAGGACCCGGCGGGGCAGATACGCAGTATTTT. Protein sequence: CATSRDRGPGGADTQYF.

The chain recombines TRBV6-2 or TRBV6-3 with TRBJ1-1, with D perhaps matching TRBD1 (5 bases). V was trimmed by 2 bases and J by 1 base, leaving 11 bases between them. This CDR3 has 15 residues. Germline V gene sequence: CDR1 MNHEY, CDR2 SVGEGT. The DNA of the CDR3 is TGTGCCAGCAGTTACCGGTGGCAGGGGAACACTGAAGCTTTCTTT. Encoded protein: CASSYRWQGNTEAFF.

This clone was seen just once. The CDR3 DNA reads TGTGCCATCAGTCTTATTGGAGCCCCGGGACTCAACAATGAGCAGTTCTTC. This encodes CAISLIGAPGLNNEQFF. The V and J genes are TRBV10-3 and TRBJ2-1; D possibly corresponds to TRBD2 (6 bases). Trimming took off 5 bases at V and 5 bases at J, with 22 bases between the two ends. Per germline, CDR1 ENHRY and CDR2 SYGVKD. The CDR3 extends over 17 amino acids.

The chain has TRBV29-1 and TRBJ1-1; D perhaps matches TRBD1 (6 bases). The V and J ends lost 6 bases and 4 bases respectively, with 12 bases between them. CDR3 length: 12 residues. CDR1 and CDR2 (germline): SQVTM, ANQGSEA. In DNA form, the CDR3 reads TGCAGCGTAGCAGGGGTGGGCACTGAAGCTTTCTTT. This translates into CSVAGVGTEAFF.